This TCR beta chain appears in the sequencing data of a study of spatial heterogeneity in lung cancer. Findings and limits, study-wide: Tumoral mutation counts were tracked by counts of expanded intratumoral alpha and beta TCRs.

TCRdb reprocessed the 5' RACE reads via MiXCR and lists one record per CDR3 protein. The sample contains over 25,000 distinct CDR3 sequences, just over 7% of which appear only once. The CDR3 is made up of 11 amino acids. Trimming cost V 3 bases and J 10 bases, with 7 bases left between them. This clonotype was recorded at least ten times. Its antigen remains unidentified. Documented time point: sample taken at primary tumor resection. Unsorted samples of tumor, nontumor lung or frozen PBMC had their whole RNA sequenced. This clonotype was sampled from a male donor with early-stage non-small cell lung cancer. V is TRBV12-3 or TRBV12-4 and J is TRBJ2-1; D is ambiguous. This material consisted of lung tumor tissue, taken at surgery. The CDR3 coding sequence is TGTGCCAGCAGTTTGCCGGGCGAGCAGTTCTTC. Its protein is CASSLPGEQFF.